This T cell receptor beta chain was profiled in a study of shared clonotypes between healthy human individuals. Each PCR replicate run on unsorted PBMC took in 300 ng DNA, tens of thousands of T cell genomes. Study processing details: ImmunoSEQ output held junction-only sequences without quality scores, so filtering differed. Assay used: immunoSEQ multiplex PCR; TCRdb lists only in-frame clones, some missing. The DNA was the basis for D and trimming; V, J and clone size are from that table. The table shows about 460,000 clones, with 60% to 80% occurring only once. The V end was cut by 5 bases, the J end by 5 bases, with 18 bases between. The CDR3 covers 15 residues. Germline CDR1 and CDR2: MNHEY and SMNVEV (reference sequence).

The chain is built from TRBV27 and TRBJ2-5; possible D gene TRBD1, 6 bases. The clonotype was recovered from a woman aged 40 to 50 in good health. Some clones in this sample may be carry-over from other donors' samples. Material for sequencing was PBMCs. The CDR3 DNA follows: TGTGCCAGCAGTCCAATCCCGGGACACGAGGAGACCCAGTACTTC. Translated: CASSPIPGHEETQYF.